One sample yielded the 3 T cell receptor beta chains listed below, sequenced in a study of OX40 agonist ivuxolimab in advanced cancers. Libraries were made using the immunoSEQ multiplex PCR assay. TCRdb obtained this table from immuneACCESS and retained in-frame rearrangements with V and J assigned. These tables miss some clones; where compared with another copy, unresolved V genes account for less than half of the shortfall, and the remainder is unexplained. This sample is represented by about 17,000 clones; about 89% of them were singletons. In total, the top ten clones hold about 72% of the sample. The sample consisted of CD4+ or CD8+ T cells sorted from blood, taken in a trial of the OX40 agonist ivuxolimab. The receptor set was obtained from an adult with an advanced solid tumor such as melanoma, head and neck, liver or kidney cancer.

The chain joins TRBV27 to TRBJ2-2; D gene unclear. The CDR3 totals 13 residues. Trimming shortened V by 3 bases and J by 5 bases, and 7 bases separated the two germline ends. The germline gives CDR1 MNHEY, CDR2 SMNVEV (reference sequence). The CDR3 DNA reads as TGTGCCAGCAGTTTTCCCTCGACCGGGGAGCTGTTTTTT. Protein sequence: CASSFPSTGELFF.

This clone was detected once. The CDR3 region has the DNA TGTGCCAGCAGCTTAGTCGAGGGCCACGAGCAGTACTTC. Translating gives CASSLVEGHEQYF. This chain uses TRBV7-3 with TRBJ2-7, with a possible D match to TRBD2 (5 bases). The V gene's germline CDR1 is SGHTA and CDR2 FQGTGA. The CDR3 contains 13 residues. V was clipped by 2 bases and J by 5 bases, with 10 bases between them.

V and J are TRBV7-2 and TRBJ1-2, with no clear D. Trimming took off 2 bases at V and 0 bases at J, with 19 bases between the two ends. The CDR3 is 18 amino acids. CDR1 SGHTA and CDR2 FQGNSA come from the germline V gene. CDR3 sequence: CASSLRLGIGGANYGYTF. CDR3 DNA sequence: TGTGCCAGCAGCTTACGGCTTGGGATAGGTGGAGCTAACTATGGCTACACCTTC.